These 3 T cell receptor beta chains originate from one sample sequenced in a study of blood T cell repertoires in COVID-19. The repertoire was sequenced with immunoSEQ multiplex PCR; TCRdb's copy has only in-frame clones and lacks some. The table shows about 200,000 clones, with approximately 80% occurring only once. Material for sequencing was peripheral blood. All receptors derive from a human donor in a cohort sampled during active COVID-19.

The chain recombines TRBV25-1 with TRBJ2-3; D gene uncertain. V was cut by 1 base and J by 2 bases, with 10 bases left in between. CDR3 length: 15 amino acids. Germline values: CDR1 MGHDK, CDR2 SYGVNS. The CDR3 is CASSEFQDLTDTQYF. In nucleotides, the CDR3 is TGTGCCAGCAGTGAATTTCAGGATCTCACAGATACGCAGTATTTT.

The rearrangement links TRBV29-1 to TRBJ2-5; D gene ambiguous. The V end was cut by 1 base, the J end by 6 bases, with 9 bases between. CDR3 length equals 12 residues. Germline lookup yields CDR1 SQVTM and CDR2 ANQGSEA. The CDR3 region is CSVEVRMKTQYF. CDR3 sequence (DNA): TGCAGCGTTGAAGTGCGGATGAAGACCCAGTACTTC.

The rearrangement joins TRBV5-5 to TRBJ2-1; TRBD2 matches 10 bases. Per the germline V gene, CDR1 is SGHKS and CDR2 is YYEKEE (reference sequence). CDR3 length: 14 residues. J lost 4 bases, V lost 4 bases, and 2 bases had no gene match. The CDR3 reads CASSPGLAYNEQFF. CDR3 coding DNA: TGTGCCAGCAGCCCGGGACTAGCGTACAATGAGCAGTTCTTC.